This T cell receptor beta chain came from a study of CD8 T cells in ankylosing spondylitis. Study results and limitations: Characteristic, it appeared, of ankylosing spondylitis blood was a TCR beta motif of roughly 8 highly homologous variants.

Quantitative 5'-RACE was performed with molecular barcodes, and it yielded the TCR beta libraries. TCRdb reprocessed the 5' RACE reads via MiXCR and lists one record per CDR3 protein. The data hold about 540,000 distinct CDR3 sequences, with about 13% observed a single time. Looked up from germline, CDR1 is SGHVS and CDR2 is FQNEAQ. There are 13 residues in the CDR3. The V and J ends lost 5 bases and 7 bases respectively, with 13 bases between them. At least ten counts were recorded for this clonotype. The antigen is not known. This receptor was identified in a male donor with ankylosing spondylitis. Sequenced input: blood, either unsorted or a sorted T cell fraction (not recorded which). The V and J genes are TRBV7-8 and TRBJ2-3, with TRBD1 as a possible D gene (6 bases). CDR3: CASSGVTGNTQYF. The CDR3 coding sequence is TGTGCCAGCAGCGGGGTAACAGGGAATACGCAGTATTTT.